This entry lists 24 T cell receptor beta chains sequenced from one sample in a study of T cells in Graves' hyperthyroidism and ophthalmopathy. Template material for amplifying TCR beta CDR3 regions consisted of RNA transcripts. First-round RT-PCR with HTBI primers amplified the TCR CDR3 region. From the multiplex PCR reads, TCRdb called clonotypes with MiXCR, one entry per CDR3 protein. The sample carries approximately 610,000 distinct CDR3 sequences, over 15% recorded once. Specimen: blood. Receptors were obtained from a woman in her late teens or twenties with Graves' hyperthyroidism.

There are many counts of this clonotype. The V gene is TRBV28, the J gene TRBJ2-7; TRBD2 matches at 10 bases. The CDR3 totals 15 residues. Germline-derived CDR1 and CDR2 are MDHEN and SYDVKM. The ends lost 4 bases at V and 7 bases at J; junction bases unmatched: 10. This CDR3 reads CASSYSTGLAWEQYF. The CDR3 bases are TGTGCCAGCAGTTACAGCACGGGACTAGCGTGGGAGCAGTACTTC. The variable domain in full, with the rest retrieved from reference TRBV28 and TRBJ2-7, is DVKVTQSSRYLVKRTGEKVFLECVQDMDHENMFWYRQDPGLGLRLIYFSYDVKMKEKGDIPEGYSVSREKKERFSLILESASTNQTSMYLCASSYSTGLAWEQYFGPGTRLTVT.

Ten or more counts support this clonotype. The chain recombines TRBV7-9 with TRBJ2-5, with D maybe TRBD2 (5 bases). V lost 0 bases to trimming and J lost 5 bases, with 10 bases between them. Per the germline V gene, CDR1 is SEHNR and CDR2 is FQNEAQ (reference sequence). This CDR3 contains 14 residues. Here the CDR3 reads CASSLALAVETQYF. The CDR3 DNA sequence: TGTGCCAGCAGCTTAGCGCTAGCCGTGGAGACCCAGTACTTC.

The CDR3 reads CAKGPQGTPYEQYF. The CDR3 DNA reads TGCGCCAAGGGGCCCCAGGGAACCCCCTACGAGCAGTACTTC. The chain uses TRBV10-2 and TRBJ2-7; D is perhaps TRBD1 (5 bases). With 10 bases removed from V and 2 bases from J, the gap between germline ends came to 18 bases. The CDR3 is made up of 14 amino acids. Per germline, CDR1 WSHSY and CDR2 SAAADI.

This clonotype was counted between two and nine times. This chain links TRBV4-3 with TRBJ1-4, with TRBD1 identical over 7 bases. This CDR3 spans 17 amino acids. V shed 0 bases, J shed 8 bases, and the junction held 12 bases outside the gene matches. CDR1 is LGHNA, CDR2 YSLEER, per germline. The CDR3 DNA reads TGCGCCAGCAGCCAAGACACATCCCCGACAGGGTTGGAAAAACTGTTTTTT. This sequence encodes CASSQDTSPTGLEKLFF.

This clonotype was seen repeatedly, ten times or more. The chain carries TRBV30 and TRBJ1-2; 7 positions match TRBD1. The J segment lost 3 bases and the V segment lost 0 bases, leaving 1 base of the junction unmatched. Germline CDR1 is GTSNPN and CDR2 is SVGIG (reference sequence). The CDR3 has 13 amino acids. CDR3 sequence reads: CAWSVGTDYGYTF. The CDR3 nucleotides are TGTGCCTGGAGTGTTGGGACAGACTATGGCTACACCTTC.

This clonotype was seen repeatedly, ten times or more. The chain carries TRBV4-1 and TRBJ2-7; D is unresolved. Germline values: CDR1 MGHRA, CDR2 YSYEKL. V was pared by 0 bases and J by 4 bases, with 7 bases between. CDR3 length: 13 amino acids. DNA for the CDR3: TGCGCCAGCAGCCAAGATAACCCGTACGAGCAGTACTTC. Protein sequence: CASSQDNPYEQYF.

About this clonotype: Since a much larger clone is just one base distant, this may be a read error. This rearrangement joins TRBV9 to TRBJ2-7; the D gene is possibly TRBD1 (6 bases). With the DNA end fitting TRBJ2-1 better, the J assignment may be wrong. The CDR3 extends over 15 amino acids. Germline lookup yields CDR1 SGDLS and CDR2 YYNGEE. The CDR3 is CASSVGQSVSYEQFF. CDR3 bases: TGTGCCAGCAGCGTCGGACAGTCAGTCTCCTACGAGCAGTTCTTC.

Only a few counts were recorded for this clonotype. The chain uses TRBV12-3 or TRBV12-4 and TRBJ2-2; 11 bases map to TRBD2. The CDR3 is 15 residues long. The trim removed 6 bases at V and 4 bases at J, leaving 4 bases unmatched. This CDR3 reads CASSGTSGTTGELFF. DNA of the CDR3: TGTGCCAGCAGCGGGACTAGCGGAACCACCGGGGAGCTGTTTTTT.

The table lists this clonotype with many counts. The chain is built from TRBV6-1 and TRBJ1-2; possible D gene TRBD1, 5 bases. The germline V gene encodes CDR1 MNHNS and CDR2 SASEGT. The ends were cut back, 5 bases at V and 4 bases at J, with 14 bases in the middle. This CDR3 spans 14 amino acids. In DNA, the CDR3 is TGTGCCAGCAGTCCCCTCGGGGGGGGCTATGGCTACACCTTC. Protein sequence: CASSPLGGGYGYTF.

This clonotype was recorded a few times. This chain joins TRBV5-1 and TRBJ1-1, with D tentatively TRBD1 (6 bases). Trimming took off 0 bases at V and 4 bases at J, with 13 bases between the two ends. In germline, CDR1 is SGHRS, CDR2 YFSETQ. The CDR3 contains 15 residues. The CDR3 DNA reads TGCGCCAGCAGCTTGGGATACAGGGCGGGCACTGAAGCTTTCTTT. Amino acids: CASSLGYRAGTEAFF.

This clonotype was recorded at least ten times. V usage is TRBV28 and J usage is TRBJ2-3, with D possibly being TRBD2 (7 bases). Germline V gives CDR1 MDHEN, CDR2 SYDVKM. Trimming cost V 7 bases and J 1 base, with 12 bases left between them. This CDR3 is 14 amino acids long. The CDR3 here is CASIWGGRTDTQYF. As DNA, the CDR3 is TGTGCCAGCATCTGGGGGGGGCGCACAGATACGCAGTATTTT. The full variable domain, in which reference TRBV28 and TRBJ2-3 provide the parts outside the CDR3, is DVKVTQSSRYLVKRTGEKVFLECVQDMDHENMFWYRQDPGLGLRLIYFSYDVKMKEKGDIPEGYSVSREKKERFSLILESASTNQTSMYLCASIWGGRTDTQYFGPGTRLTVL.

The rearrangement joins TRBV4-1 to TRBJ1-1, with 7 bases identical to TRBD1. CDR3 length: 16 amino acids. Germline loops: CDR1 MGHRA, CDR2 YSYEKL. The V and J ends lost 3 bases and 0 bases, in that order; junction bases with no gene match: 7. The CDR3 loop is CASSQVGTAMNTEAFF. The CDR3 coding sequence is TGCGCCAGCAGCCAGGTGGGGACAGCCATGAACACTGAAGCTTTCTTT.

This clonotype was detected ten times or more. The rearrangement uses TRBV7-3 and TRBJ2-1; 12 bases are shared with TRBD2. From germline, CDR1 is SGHTA and CDR2 FQGTGA. Trimming removed 5 bases from V and 5 bases from J; junction bases left unmatched: 7. The CDR3 sequence is 16 residues long. CDR3 in amino acids: CASSPQLAGGNNEQFF. The CDR3 region has the DNA TGTGCCAGCAGCCCCCAACTAGCGGGGGGTAACAATGAGCAGTTCTTC. Based on the CDR3 plus reference TRBV7-3 and TRBJ2-1, the full variable domain is GAGVSQTPSNKVTEKGKYVELRCDPISGHTALYWYRQSLGQGPEFLIYFQGTGAADDSGLPNDRFFAVRPEGSVSTLKIQRTERGDSAVYLCASSPQLAGGNNEQFFGPGTRLTVL.

This clonotype was observed at least ten times. This chain links TRBV11-2 with TRBJ2-3; possible D gene TRBD1, 6 bases. Between the trimmed V and J ends, which lost 1 base and 7 bases, there was a span of 15 bases. The germline gives CDR1 SGHAT, CDR2 FQNNGV. The CDR3 extends over 15 amino acids. The CDR3 spells CASSLVSRDTNTQYF. CDR3 coding DNA: TGTGCCAGCAGCTTAGTATCTCGGGACACGAATACGCAGTATTTT.

In this sample, this clonotype turned up many times. The V and J genes are TRBV27 and TRBJ2-5; 8 nucleotides match TRBD1. This CDR3 has 14 residues. Germline CDR1 and CDR2: MNHEY and SMNVEV (reference sequence). Trimming took 7 bases from V and 5 from J; bases not matched to a gene: 9. The CDR3 DNA is TGTGCCAGCACCCGACGAGGACAGGGCGAGACCCAGTACTTC. Translation: CASTRRGQGETQYF.

The chain is built from TRBV7-2 and TRBJ1-5; D might be TRBD1 (6 bases). Trimming shortened V by 5 bases and J by 2 bases, and 22 bases separated the two germline ends. CDR1 is SGHTA and CDR2 is FQGNSA in the germline V gene. This CDR3 region has 18 residues. The DNA for the CDR3 is TGTGCCAGCAGCACGGGGGCAGGGGCTAATATCGGCAATCAGCCCCAGCATTTT. This translates into CASSTGAGANIGNQPQHF.

At least ten counts were recorded for this clonotype. The CDR3 loop is CASSYSHASGGYYEQYF. The CDR3 DNA follows: TGTGCCAGCAGTTATTCCCACGCTAGCGGGGGTTACTACGAGCAGTACTTC. This chain joins TRBV6-2 or TRBV6-3 and TRBJ2-7; TRBD2 aligns across 10 bases. V gave up 3 bases and J gave up 3 bases; unmatched junction bases: 11. Per germline, CDR1 MNHEY and CDR2 SVGEGT. The CDR3 sequence is 17 residues long.

The chain employs TRBV6-5 and TRBJ2-7; D is unclear. V gave up 0 bases and J gave up 1 base, with 13 bases separating them. Germline CDR1 and CDR2: MNHEY and SVGAGI. The CDR3 has 16 amino acids. The CDR3 loop reads CASSYSVVQASYEQYF. The CDR3 DNA is TGTGCCAGCAGTTACTCGGTGGTCCAGGCGTCCTACGAGCAGTACTTC.

This clonotype has a handful of counts. The J gene is TRBJ1-1, the V gene TRBV5-5; tentatively, D is TRBD1 (5 bases). Germline V gives CDR1 SGHKS, CDR2 YYEKEE (reference sequence). V lost 4 bases and J lost 6, with 16 bases in between. The CDR3 runs to 14 residues. CDR3 sequence reads: CASSQDRGWPEAFF. CDR3 nucleotide sequence: TGTGCCAGCAGCCAGGATAGGGGATGGCCTGAAGCTTTCTTT.

The chain links TRBV20-1 to TRBJ1-5; 9 bases align to TRBD1. In germline, CDR1 is DFQATT, CDR2 SNEGSKA (reference sequence). The CDR3 contains 15 residues. The J segment lost 3 bases and the V segment lost 3 bases, leaving 6 bases of the junction unmatched. The CDR3 DNA follows: TGCAGTGCTAGGACAGGACAGGGGATCAATCAGCCCCAGCATTTT. As protein: CSARTGQGINQPQHF.

This clonotype was seen many times. The chain joins TRBV12-3 or TRBV12-4 to TRBJ1-2, with unresolved D. This CDR3 is built from 11 residues. V lost 0 bases and J 8 bases, leaving 4 bases between the germline ends. CDR3 region: CASSLADGYTF. In DNA form, the CDR3 reads TGTGCCAGCAGTTTAGCGGACGGCTACACCTTC.

Many counts were recorded for this clonotype. The chain joins TRBV2 to TRBJ1-4, with unresolved D. Trimming removed 4 bases from V and 2 bases from J, with 17 bases in between. CDR1 SNHLY and CDR2 FYNNEI come from the germline V gene. CDR3 length: 17 residues. Written as DNA, the CDR3 is TGTGCCAGCAGTGTAGCCATAGGGCTCAGGACTAATGAAAAACTGTTTTTT. Its translation is CASSVAIGLRTNEKLFF.

This rearrangement joins TRBV11-3 to TRBJ2-7, with no clear D. Germline CDR1 SGHNT, CDR2 YENEEA. Deletions cut 1 base from V and 4 bases from J, with 17 bases between. This CDR3 has 16 residues. The CDR3 sequence is CASSLAPRVGSYEQYF. CDR3 DNA: TGTGCCAGCAGCTTAGCCCCTAGGGTGGGCTCGTACGAGCAGTACTTC.

This sequence joins TRBV7-3 and TRBJ2-2; 10 bases are shared with TRBD2. Germline CDR1 and CDR2: SGHTA and FQGTGA. Germline trimming cut 2 bases from V and 4 bases from J; bases unmatched to any gene: 4. The CDR3 loop spans 16 amino acids. The CDR3 DNA follows: TGTGCCAGCAGCTTAGCTAGCGGGGGACTCACCGGGGAGCTGTTTTTT. This encodes CASSLASGGLTGELFF.